The 23 T cell receptor beta chains given below trace back to one sample, sequenced in a study of cytomegalovirus exposure and HLA in healthy donors. The method was immunoSEQ multiplex PCR; TCRdb's version includes in-frame clones alone and lacks a portion of them. The sample gives tens of thousands of clones, about 92% of which show up once; approximately 6.3% is in the top ten. Material for sequencing was PBMCs. Source of these receptors: a woman between 18 and 29 years old in good health and CMV-seronegative.

This chain connects TRBV15 to TRBJ2-5, with D tentatively TRBD2 (6 bases). CDR1 and CDR2 (germline): LNHNV, YYDKDF (reference sequence). The CDR3 is 15 amino acids. V was cut by 0 bases and J by 5 bases, with 13 bases left in between. CDR3 DNA: TGTGCCACCAGCAGAGACCAGGGAGGTGGGGAGACCCAGTACTTC. This gives the protein CATSRDQGGGETQYF. The full variable domain, rest sourced from reference TRBV15 and TRBJ2-5, is DAMVIQNPRYQVTQFGKPVTLSCSQTLNHNVMYWYQQKSSQAPKLLFHYYDKDFNNEADTPDNFQSRRPNTSFCFLDIRSPGLGDTAMYLCATSRDQGGGETQYFGPGTRLLVL.

This clone was picked up one time. V and J are TRBV18 and TRBJ1-2; D may be TRBD1 (6 bases). Trimming shortened V by 5 bases and J by 8 bases, and 21 bases separated the two germline ends. Germline values: CDR1 KGHSH, CDR2 LQKENI. This CDR3 region has 15 residues. For the CDR3, the DNA is TGTGCCAGCTCATCGATACAGGGAGAGCCTAGGGGCTACACCTTC. Translation gives CASSSIQGEPRGYTF.

The chain employs TRBV7-3 and TRBJ2-7, with TRBD1 as a possible D gene (6 bases). This CDR3 region has 11 residues. Trimming shortened V by 3 bases and J by 6 bases, and 6 bases separated the two germline ends. Germline CDR1 reads SGHTA; CDR2 reads FQGTGA. CDR3 nucleotides: TGTGCCAGCAGCTTGACAGGCGAGCAGTACTTC. The encoded protein is CASSLTGEQYF.

The J gene is TRBJ1-3, the V gene TRBV5-3; D gene uncertain. TRBV5-3 is known as an ORF, though its function is uncertain. Trimming pared 3 bases from V and 4 bases from J, leaving 8 bases between. This CDR3 contains 13 residues. The DNA for the CDR3 is TGTGCCAGAAGCTGCGGGCCGGGAAACACCATATATTTT. It codes for CARSCGPGNTIYF.

J is TRBJ1-2 and V is TRBV7-9, with no clear D. Germline V gene sequence: CDR1 SEHNR, CDR2 FQNEAQ (reference sequence). The CDR3 spans 14 residues. V lost 2 bases and J 5 bases, leaving 12 bases between the germline ends. This chain's CDR3 is CASSLPGTAYGYTF. The CDR3 DNA reads TGTGCCAGCAGCTTACCTGGAACAGCTTATGGCTACACCTTC.

This clone has a handful of counts. The V gene is TRBV5-1, the J gene TRBJ1-2, with 7 bases that match TRBD1. The CDR3 totals 14 residues. Trimming took 0 bases from V and 5 from J; bases not matched to a gene: 4. The germline gives CDR1 SGHRS, CDR2 YFSETQ. The CDR3, as DNA: TGCGCCAGCAGCTTGGGGGGACAGCCTTATGGCTACACCTTC. Its translation: CASSLGGQPYGYTF.

The chain combines TRBV14 with TRBJ2-7; 7 bases are shared with TRBD2. This CDR3 spans 12 amino acids. CDR1 and CDR2 (germline): SGHDN, FVKESK. Unmatched junction bases numbered 3, after V lost 4 bases and J lost 6 bases. The CDR3 is CASSPGGSEQYF. CDR3 sequence (DNA): TGTGCCAGCAGCCCGGGCGGGAGCGAGCAGTACTTC.

The rearrangement uses TRBV30 and TRBJ1-2, with TRBD1 matching over 7 bases. Germline V CDR1 and CDR2: GTSNPN, SVGIG (reference sequence). The CDR3 has 14 amino acids. J lost 4 bases, V lost 2 bases, and 7 bases had no gene match. DNA of the CDR3: TGTGCCTGGAGTTGGGGACAGTGGGTCTATGGCTACACCTTC. Translation: CAWSWGQWVYGYTF.

CDR3 nucleotide sequence: TGTGCCAGCAGTGAACCCTTCCTCCATCGAGAACCAATCGAGACCCAGTACTTC. Its translation is CASSEPFLHREPIETQYF. V is TRBV6-1 and J is TRBJ2-5; D remains ambiguous. The CDR3 consists of 18 residues. Trimming took off 2 bases at V and 5 bases at J, with 24 bases between the two ends. CDR1 is MNHNS and CDR2 is SASEGT in the germline V gene.

J is TRBJ1-3 and V is TRBV5-1; D uncertain. CDR1 and CDR2 (germline): SGHRS, YFSETQ. V lost 3 bases and J lost 0, with 10 bases in between. The CDR3 covers 15 residues. CDR3 residues: CASSSGSPSGNTIYF. CDR3 nucleotides: TGCGCCAGCAGCTCCGGGAGTCCCTCTGGAAACACCATATATTTT.

This rearrangement joins TRBV30 to TRBJ1-3; 9 bases match TRBD1. The CDR3 is 15 residues long. The germline V gene encodes CDR1 GTSNPN and CDR2 SVGIG (reference sequence). Germline trimming cut 3 bases from V and 7 bases from J; bases unmatched to any gene: 10. CDR3 residues: CAWSARDRARNTIYF. CDR3 nucleotide sequence: TGTGCCTGGAGCGCCCGGGACAGGGCTCGGAACACCATATATTTT.

V and J are TRBV29-1 and TRBJ2-1; 9 positions match TRBD1. V was clipped by 6 bases and J by 3 bases; unmatched bases: 3. The V gene's germline CDR1 is SQVTM and CDR2 ANQGSEA. The CDR3 sequence is 13 residues long. The CDR3 protein is CSVDRGIYNEQFF. CDR3 DNA sequence: TGCAGCGTGGACAGGGGTATCTACAATGAGCAGTTCTTC.

The V and J genes are TRBV18 and TRBJ2-5; 7 nucleotides agree with TRBD2. Germline values: CDR1 KGHSH, CDR2 LQKENI. V lost 4 bases, J lost 6 bases, and 8 bases stayed unmatched. The CDR3 consists of 14 residues. In DNA form, the CDR3 reads TGTGCCAGCTCACGACTAGCTGGCGGCCAGACCCAGTACTTC. Translating it yields CASSRLAGGQTQYF.

The CDR3: CASSTRQTANYGYTF. CDR3 nucleotide sequence: TGTGCCAGCAGTACCCGACAGACAGCTAACTATGGCTACACCTTC. The chain joins TRBV6-6 to TRBJ1-2, with a possible D match to TRBD1 (5 bases). CDR1 MNHNY and CDR2 SVGAGI come from the germline V gene (reference sequence). V was clipped by 5 bases and J by 0 bases, with 13 bases between them. CDR3 size: 15 residues.

This clone occurred once. The genes are TRBV9 and TRBJ1-6, with a tentative D call TRBD1 (6 bases). This CDR3 is built from 17 residues. Germline CDR1 and CDR2: SGDLS and YYNGEE. V shed 0 bases and J shed 6 bases, with 16 bases lying between them. The CDR3 nucleotides read TGTGCCAGCAGCGTAGCGGGGGGCCCGGGTTCTAATTCACCCCTCCACTTT. As protein: CASSVAGGPGSNSPLHF.

This chain joins TRBV14 and TRBJ2-3; 10 bases line up with TRBD2. The CDR3 totals 15 residues. CDR1 and CDR2 (germline): SGHDN, FVKESK. Trimming cost V 6 bases and J 4 bases; bases outside gene matches: 7. CDR3 sequence (DNA): TGTGCCAGCAGAAGGAGCGGGAGGGGCGCAGATACGCAGTATTTT. Encoded protein: CASRRSGRGADTQYF.

The chain employs TRBV6-1 and TRBJ2-2, with D possibly being TRBD2 (6 bases). With 3 bases removed from V and 1 base from J, the gap between germline ends came to 15 bases. Germline V gene data show CDR1 as MNHNS and CDR2 as SASEGT. The length of the CDR3 is 17 residues. Here the CDR3 reads CASSDTRERLNTGELFF. In DNA, the CDR3 is TGTGCCAGCAGTGACACCCGGGAGCGGCTGAACACCGGGGAGCTGTTTTTT.

This chain connects TRBV6-8 to TRBJ2-2; 14 bases map to TRBD2. With V trimmed by 6 bases and J by 6 bases, 3 bases remained unmatched. This CDR3 has 15 amino acids. Germline V lookup: CDR1 MNHGY, CDR2 SAAAGT. DNA of the CDR3: TGTGCCAGCAGGTTGGGACTAGCGGGAGCCGGGGAGCTGTTTTTT. Protein sequence: CASRLGLAGAGELFF.

The J gene is TRBJ2-1, the V gene TRBV29-1; TRBD2 might be the D (6 bases). CDR3 length: 14 amino acids. The germline V gene encodes CDR1 SQVTM and CDR2 ANQGSEA. The ends were cut back, 3 bases at V and 4 bases at J, with 13 bases in the middle. The CDR3 nucleotides read TGCAGCGTTGATAGGGCTGGGGGGTACAATGAGCAGTTCTTC. This translates into CSVDRAGGYNEQFF.

V usage is TRBV2 and J usage is TRBJ1-2; 8 bases agree with TRBD1. Trimming took 1 base from V and 4 from J; bases not matched to a gene: 11. The CDR3 is 17 residues long. CDR1 is SNHLY and CDR2 is FYNNEI in the germline V gene. CDR3 amino acids: CASSEVRWTGIVYGYTF. DNA of the CDR3: TGTGCCAGCAGTGAAGTCCGTTGGACAGGGATTGTCTATGGCTACACCTTC.

This clone was picked up a small number of times. The rearrangement uses TRBV7-9 and TRBJ2-7; 8 nucleotides agree with TRBD1. The CDR3 has 13 amino acids. Germline CDR1 and CDR2: SEHNR and FQNEAQ (reference sequence). The V gene end was trimmed by 5 bases and the J gene end by 5 bases; junction bases not matched to a gene: 5. The CDR3, as DNA: TGTGCCAGCAGCCCCGGACAGGGCCACGAGCAGTACTTC. This encodes CASSPGQGHEQYF.

The J gene is TRBJ2-1, the V gene TRBV13, with D tentatively TRBD1 (5 bases). The CDR3 is made up of 14 amino acids. CDR1 and CDR2 from the germline V gene are PRHDT and FYEKMQ (reference sequence). V was shortened by 7 bases and J by 0 bases, with 10 bases between the two germline ends. In DNA form, the CDR3 reads TGTGCCAGCATCAAGCAGGGCTCCTACAATGAGCAGTTCTTC. It encodes CASIKQGSYNEQFF.

Notes on this clone: In the same sample, other DNA sequences code for this CDR3. J is TRBJ2-7 and V is TRBV13; a weak D match, TRBD1 (6 bases). The ends were cut back, 5 bases at V and 9 bases at J, with 14 bases in the middle. Germline-derived CDR1 and CDR2 are PRHDT and FYEKMQ (reference sequence). The CDR3 loop spans 12 amino acids. This chain's CDR3 is CASSETGSGQYV. The CDR3 DNA sequence: TGTGCCAGCAGCGAAACAGGGTCCGGGCAGTACGTC.